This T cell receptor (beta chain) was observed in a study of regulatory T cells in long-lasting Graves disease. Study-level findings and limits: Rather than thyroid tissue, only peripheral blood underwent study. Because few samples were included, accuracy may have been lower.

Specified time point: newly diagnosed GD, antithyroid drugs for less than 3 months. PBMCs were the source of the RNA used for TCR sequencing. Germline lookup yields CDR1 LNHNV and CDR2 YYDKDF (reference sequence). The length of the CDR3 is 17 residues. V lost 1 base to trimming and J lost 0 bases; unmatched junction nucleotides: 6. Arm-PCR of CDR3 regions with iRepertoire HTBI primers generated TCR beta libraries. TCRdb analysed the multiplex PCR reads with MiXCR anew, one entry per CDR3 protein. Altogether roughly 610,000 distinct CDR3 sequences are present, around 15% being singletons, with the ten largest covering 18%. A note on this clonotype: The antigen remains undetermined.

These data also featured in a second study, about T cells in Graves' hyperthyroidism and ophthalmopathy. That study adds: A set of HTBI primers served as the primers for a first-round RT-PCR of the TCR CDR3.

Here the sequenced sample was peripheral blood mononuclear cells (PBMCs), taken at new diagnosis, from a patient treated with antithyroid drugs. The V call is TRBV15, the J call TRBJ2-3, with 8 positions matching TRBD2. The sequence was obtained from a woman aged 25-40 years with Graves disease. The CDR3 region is CATSRAGGRQSTDTQYF. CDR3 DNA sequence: TGTGCCACCAGCAGAGCGGGGGGGCGACAAAGCACAGATACGCAGTATTTT.